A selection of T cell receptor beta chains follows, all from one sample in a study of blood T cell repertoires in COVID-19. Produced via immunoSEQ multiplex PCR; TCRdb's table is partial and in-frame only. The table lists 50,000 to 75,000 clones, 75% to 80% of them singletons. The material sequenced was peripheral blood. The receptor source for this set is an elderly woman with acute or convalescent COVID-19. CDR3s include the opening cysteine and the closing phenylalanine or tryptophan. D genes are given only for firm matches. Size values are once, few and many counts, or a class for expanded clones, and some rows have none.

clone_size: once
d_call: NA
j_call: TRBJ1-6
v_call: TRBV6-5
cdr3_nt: TGTGCCAGCAGTTACGATGGGGCGGCTAATAATTCACCCCTCCACTTT
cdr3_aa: CASSYDGAANNSPLHF

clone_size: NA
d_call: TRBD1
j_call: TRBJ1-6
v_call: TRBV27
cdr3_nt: TGTGCCAGCAAATCTACGGACAGGGAACATAATTCACCCCTCCACTTT
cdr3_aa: CASKSTDREHNSPLHF

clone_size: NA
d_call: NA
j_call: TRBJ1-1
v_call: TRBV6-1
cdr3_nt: TGTGCCAGCAACGAACCAGGGATAGCTTTCTTT
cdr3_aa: CASNEPGIAFF

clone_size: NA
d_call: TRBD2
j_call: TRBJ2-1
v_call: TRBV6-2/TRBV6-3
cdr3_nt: TGTGCCAGCAGCCGACTAGCGGAGCAGTTCTTC
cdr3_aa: CASSRLAEQFF

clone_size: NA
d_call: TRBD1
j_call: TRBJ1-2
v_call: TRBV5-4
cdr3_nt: TGTGCCAGCAGCGAGGGGGCAAATGGCTACACCTTC
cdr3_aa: CASSEGANGYTF

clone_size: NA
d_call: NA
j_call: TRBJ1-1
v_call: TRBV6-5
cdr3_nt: TGTGCCAGCAGTCGCCAGGGAGGCACTGAAGCTTTCTTT
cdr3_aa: CASSRQGGTEAFF

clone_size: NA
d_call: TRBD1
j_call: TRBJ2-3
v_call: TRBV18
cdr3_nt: TGTGCCAGCTCCCCCCGGGACAGGGTAACAGATACGCAGTATTTT
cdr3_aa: CASSPRDRVTDTQYF

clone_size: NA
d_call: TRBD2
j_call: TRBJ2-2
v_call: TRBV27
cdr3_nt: TGTGCCAGCAGGGGACTAGCGGGGACCGGGGAGCTGTTTTTT
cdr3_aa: CASRGLAGTGELFF

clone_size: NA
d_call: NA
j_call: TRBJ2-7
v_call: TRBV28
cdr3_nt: TGTGCCAGCAGTCCTATTACCTTGGCCTACGAGCAGTACTTC
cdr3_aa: CASSPITLAYEQYF

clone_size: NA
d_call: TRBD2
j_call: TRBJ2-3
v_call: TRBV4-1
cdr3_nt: TGCGCCAGCAGCCAAGAAGGTCCGGGACTAGCACTGAGAAGCACAGATACGCAGTATTTT
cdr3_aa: CASSQEGPGLALRSTDTQYF

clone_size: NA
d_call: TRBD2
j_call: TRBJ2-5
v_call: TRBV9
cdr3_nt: TGTGCCAGCAGCTCTCGACCGGGACTAGCGGGAGTAGAGACCCAGTACTTC
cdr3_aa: CASSSRPGLAGVETQYF

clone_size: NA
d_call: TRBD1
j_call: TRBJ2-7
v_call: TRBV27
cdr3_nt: TGTGCCAGCAGTCCATCACCTCTAGGGACAGTATACTCCTACGAGCAGTACTTC
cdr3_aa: CASSPSPLGTVYSYEQYF

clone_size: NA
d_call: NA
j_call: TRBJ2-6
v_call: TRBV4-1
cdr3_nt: TGCGCCAGCAGCCAAGAAGGCGACAGGCCCCTTATCGTCCTGACTTTC
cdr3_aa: CASSQEGDRPLIVLTF

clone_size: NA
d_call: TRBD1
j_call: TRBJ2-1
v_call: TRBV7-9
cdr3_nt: TGTGCCAGCAGCCGACAGGGAGTCGGTGAGCAGTTCTTC
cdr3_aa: CASSRQGVGEQFF

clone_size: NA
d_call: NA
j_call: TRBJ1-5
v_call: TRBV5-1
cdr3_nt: TGCGCCAGCAGCTTAGGGGACACCAATCAGCCCCAGCATTTT
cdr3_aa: CASSLGDTNQPQHF

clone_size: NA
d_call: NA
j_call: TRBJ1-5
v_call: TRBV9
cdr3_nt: TGTGCCAGCAGCGTCTCGTTAACAGGGAAACCGGGCTATAGCAATCAGCCCCAGCATTTT
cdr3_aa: CASSVSLTGKPGYSNQPQHF

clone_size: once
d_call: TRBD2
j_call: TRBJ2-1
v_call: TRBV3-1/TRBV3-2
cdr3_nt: TGTGCCAGCAGCCAAGAGTGGACTAGCGGGAATGAGCAGTTCTTC
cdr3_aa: CASSQEWTSGNEQFF

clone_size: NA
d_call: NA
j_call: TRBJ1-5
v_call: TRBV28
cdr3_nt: TGTGCCAGCAGTTTGCAGGGTGGGAATCAGCCCCAGCATTTT
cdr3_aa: CASSLQGGNQPQHF

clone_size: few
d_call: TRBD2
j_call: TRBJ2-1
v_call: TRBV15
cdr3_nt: TGTGCCACCAGCAGAGATTTGACTAGCGGGAGGGTTGATGAGCAGTTCTTC
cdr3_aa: CATSRDLTSGRVDEQFF

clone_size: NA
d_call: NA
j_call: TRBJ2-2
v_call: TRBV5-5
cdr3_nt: TGTGCCAGCAGCGCGGGGATAGGGCAGAACACCGGGGAGCTGTTTTTT
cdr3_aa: CASSAGIGQNTGELFF

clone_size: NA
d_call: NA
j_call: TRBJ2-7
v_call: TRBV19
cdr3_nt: TGTGCCAGTAGAGCTCCAGGGGCCCCTGACTACGAGCAGTACTTC
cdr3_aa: CASRAPGAPDYEQYF

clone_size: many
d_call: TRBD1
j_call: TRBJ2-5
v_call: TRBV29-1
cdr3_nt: TGCAGCGTTGACGGCAGGGGGATTGGAGAGACCCAGTACTTC
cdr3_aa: CSVDGRGIGETQYF

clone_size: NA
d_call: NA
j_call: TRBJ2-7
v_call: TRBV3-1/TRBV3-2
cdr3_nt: TGTGCCAGCAGCCAAGCCCCCTCCCACGAGCAGTACTTC
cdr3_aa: CASSQAPSHEQYF

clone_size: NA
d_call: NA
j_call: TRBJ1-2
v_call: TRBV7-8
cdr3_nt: TGTGCCAGCAGCTTAGGGGCAGGGAACTATGGCTACACCTTC
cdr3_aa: CASSLGAGNYGYTF

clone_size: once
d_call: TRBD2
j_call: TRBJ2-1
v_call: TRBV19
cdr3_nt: TGTGCCAGTAGTATACTGGGACTAGCGTACAATGAGCAGTTCTTC
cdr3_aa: CASSILGLAYNEQFF

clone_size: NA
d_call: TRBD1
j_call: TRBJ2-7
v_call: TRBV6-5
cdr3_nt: TGTGCCAGCAGGCCACAGGGGGCCTACGAGCAGTACTTC
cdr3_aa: CASRPQGAYEQYF

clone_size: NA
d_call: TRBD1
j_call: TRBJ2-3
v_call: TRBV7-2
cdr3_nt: TGTGCCAGCAGCTACAGACAGGGGGCCGATACGCAGTATTTT
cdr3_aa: CASSYRQGADTQYF

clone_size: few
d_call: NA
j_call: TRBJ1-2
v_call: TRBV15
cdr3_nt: TGTGCCACCAGCAGAGGAGGGCGAGGGTTCCATGGCTACACCTTC
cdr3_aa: CATSRGGRGFHGYTF

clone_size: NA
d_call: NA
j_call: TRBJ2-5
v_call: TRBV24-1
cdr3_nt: TGTGCCACCAGTGACCCCTTTGGGCCACAAGAGACCCAGTACTTC
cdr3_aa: CATSDPFGPQETQYF

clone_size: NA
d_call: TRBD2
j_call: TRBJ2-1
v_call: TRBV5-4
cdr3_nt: TGTGCCAGCAGCCTGAGCGGGAGGGCGAACAATGAGCAGTTCTTC
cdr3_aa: CASSLSGRANNEQFF

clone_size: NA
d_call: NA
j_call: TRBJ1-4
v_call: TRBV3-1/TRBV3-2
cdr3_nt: TGTGCCAGCAGCCTACAGGGAGAAAGGAGTGAAAAACTGTTTTTT
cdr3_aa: CASSLQGERSEKLFF

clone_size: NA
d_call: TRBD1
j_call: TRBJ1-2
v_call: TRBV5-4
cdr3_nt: TGTGCCAGCAGCTACCGGGACAGGGGGGCTGGCTACACCTTC
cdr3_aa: CASSYRDRGAGYTF

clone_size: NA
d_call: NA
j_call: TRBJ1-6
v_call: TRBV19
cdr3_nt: TGTGCCAGTAGTCCCGGACAGAAAAATAATTCACCCCTCCACTTT
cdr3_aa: CASSPGQKNNSPLHF

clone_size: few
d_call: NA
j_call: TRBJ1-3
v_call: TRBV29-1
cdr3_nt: TGCAGCGGGGGGACAAAGACCAGCTCTGGAAACACCATATATTTT
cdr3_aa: CSGGTKTSSGNTIYF

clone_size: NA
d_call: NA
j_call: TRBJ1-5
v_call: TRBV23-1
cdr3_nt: TGCGCCAGCAGTCATACAAATCCGGGGGGGCCGGGGGCATTGTCCCAGCATTTT
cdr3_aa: CASSHTNPGGPGALSQHF

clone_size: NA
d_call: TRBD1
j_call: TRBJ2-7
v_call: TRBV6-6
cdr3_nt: TGTGCCAGCAGTTATGGGACAGGGACCTACGAGCAGTACTTC
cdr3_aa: CASSYGTGTYEQYF

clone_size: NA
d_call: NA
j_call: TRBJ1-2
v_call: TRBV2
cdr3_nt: TGTGCCAGCAGAACAGGTTCCTATGGCTACACCTTC
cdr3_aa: CASRTGSYGYTF

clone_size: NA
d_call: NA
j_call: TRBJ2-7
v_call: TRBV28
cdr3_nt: TGTGCCAGCAGTTTAACACCGGGGAGGAGGTACGAGCAGTACTTC
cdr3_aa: CASSLTPGRRYEQYF

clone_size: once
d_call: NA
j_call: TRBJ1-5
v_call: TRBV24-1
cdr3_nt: TGTGCCACCAGCGCGAGGCAAAATCAGCCCCAGCATTTT
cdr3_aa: CATSARQNQPQHF

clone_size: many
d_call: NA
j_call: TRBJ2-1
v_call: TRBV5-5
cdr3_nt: TGTGCCAGCAGCTTGGTGGAGAGCTCCTACAATGAGCAGTTCTTC
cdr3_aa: CASSLVESSYNEQFF

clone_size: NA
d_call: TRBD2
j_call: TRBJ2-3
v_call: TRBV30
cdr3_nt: TGTGCCTGGAGTGTAACCGGGACTAGCGGCACAGATACGCAGTATTTT
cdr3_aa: CAWSVTGTSGTDTQYF

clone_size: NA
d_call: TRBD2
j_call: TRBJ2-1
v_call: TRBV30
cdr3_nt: TGTGCCTGGAGCTCCCTCGGGGGGATGGGGGAGCAGTTCTTC
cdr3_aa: CAWSSLGGMGEQFF

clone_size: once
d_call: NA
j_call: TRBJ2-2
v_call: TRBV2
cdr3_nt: TGTGCCAGCAACCGAGCCACCGGGGAGCTGTTTTTT
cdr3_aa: CASNRATGELFF

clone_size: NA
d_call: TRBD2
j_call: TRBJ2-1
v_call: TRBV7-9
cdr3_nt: TGTGCCAGCAGCCTCGCGGGGGTCACGGGAGAGCAGTTCTTC
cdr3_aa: CASSLAGVTGEQFF

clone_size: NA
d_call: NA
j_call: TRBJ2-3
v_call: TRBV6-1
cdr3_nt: TGTGCCAGCAGTGAGCAACCCGGGACAAACCTGCCAGATACGCAGTATTTT
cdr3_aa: CASSEQPGTNLPDTQYF

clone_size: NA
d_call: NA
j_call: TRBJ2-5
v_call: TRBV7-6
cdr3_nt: TGTGCCAGCAGTAGGGGGTGGCAGCGAGGGGAGACCCAGTACTTC
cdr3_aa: CASSRGWQRGETQYF

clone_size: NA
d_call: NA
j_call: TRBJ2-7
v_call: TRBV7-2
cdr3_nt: TGTGCCAGCAGCCTGTCCCAGGTGCAGTACTTC
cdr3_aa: CASSLSQVQYF

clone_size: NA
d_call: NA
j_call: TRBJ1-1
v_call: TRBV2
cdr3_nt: TGTGCCAGCAGTTCCCTGACTGAAGCTTTCTTT
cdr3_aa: CASSSLTEAFF

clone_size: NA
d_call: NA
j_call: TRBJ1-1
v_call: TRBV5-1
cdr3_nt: TGCGCCAGCAGGGCAGGGCCGGGCACTGAAGCTTTCTTT
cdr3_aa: CASRAGPGTEAFF

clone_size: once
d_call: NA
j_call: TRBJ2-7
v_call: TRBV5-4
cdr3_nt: TGTGCCAGCAGCACCCCAGTTTTAGGAGGGCCTGGGGAGCAGTACTTC
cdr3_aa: CASSTPVLGGPGEQYF

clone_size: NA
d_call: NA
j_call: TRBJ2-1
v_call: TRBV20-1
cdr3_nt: TGCAGTGCTAGTCTGGTAGCGGAAGATGAGCAGTTCTTC
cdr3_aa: CSASLVAEDEQFF